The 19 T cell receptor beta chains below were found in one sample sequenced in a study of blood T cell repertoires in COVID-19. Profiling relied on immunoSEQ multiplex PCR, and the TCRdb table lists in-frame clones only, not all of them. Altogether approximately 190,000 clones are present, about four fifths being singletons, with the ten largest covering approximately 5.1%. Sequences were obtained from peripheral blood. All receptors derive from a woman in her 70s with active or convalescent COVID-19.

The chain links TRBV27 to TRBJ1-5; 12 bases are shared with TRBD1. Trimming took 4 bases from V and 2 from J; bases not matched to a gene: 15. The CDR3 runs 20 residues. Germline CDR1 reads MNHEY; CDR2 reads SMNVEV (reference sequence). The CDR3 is CASSSGLGQGALLGNQPQHF. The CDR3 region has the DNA TGTGCCAGCAGTTCAGGCTTGGGACAGGGGGCTCTTCTCGGCAATCAGCCCCAGCATTTT.

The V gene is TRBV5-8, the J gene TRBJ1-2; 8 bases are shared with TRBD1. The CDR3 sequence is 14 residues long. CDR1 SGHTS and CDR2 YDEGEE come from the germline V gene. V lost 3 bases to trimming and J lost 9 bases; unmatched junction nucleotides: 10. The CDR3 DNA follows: TGTGCCAGCAGCTCCATATTACAGGGGGATAGCTACACCTTC. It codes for CASSSILQGDSYTF.

CDR3 region: CASSFMAGTAEKETQYF. CDR3 sequence (DNA): TGCGCCAGCAGCTTTATGGCCGGGACAGCTGAGAAAGAGACCCAGTACTTC. The chain joins TRBV5-1 to TRBJ2-5, with 7 bases that match TRBD1. Germline V gene lookup returns CDR1 SGHRS and CDR2 YFSETQ. V lost 2 bases, J lost 3 bases, and 13 bases stayed unmatched. The length of the CDR3 is 17 residues.

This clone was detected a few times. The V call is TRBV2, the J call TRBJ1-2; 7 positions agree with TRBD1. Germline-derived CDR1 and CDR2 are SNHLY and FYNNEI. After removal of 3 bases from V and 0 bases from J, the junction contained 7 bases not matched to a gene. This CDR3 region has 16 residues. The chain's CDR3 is CASSDLGTDSNYGYTF. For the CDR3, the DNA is TGTGCCAGCAGTGACCTCGGGACAGATTCTAACTATGGCTACACCTTC. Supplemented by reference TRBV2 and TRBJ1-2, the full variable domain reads EPEVTQTPSHQVTQMGQEVILRCVPISNHLYFYWYRQILGQKVEFLVSFYNNEISEKSEIFDDQFSVERPDGSNFTLKIRSTKLEDSAMYFCASSDLGTDSNYGYTFGSGTRLTVV.

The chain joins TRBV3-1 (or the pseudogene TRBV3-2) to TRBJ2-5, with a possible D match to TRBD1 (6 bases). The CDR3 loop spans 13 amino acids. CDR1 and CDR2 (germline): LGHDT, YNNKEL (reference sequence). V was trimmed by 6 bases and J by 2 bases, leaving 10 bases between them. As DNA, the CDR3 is TGTGCCAGCAGTCCGGGACAACAAGAGACCCAGTACTTC. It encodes CASSPGQQETQYF.

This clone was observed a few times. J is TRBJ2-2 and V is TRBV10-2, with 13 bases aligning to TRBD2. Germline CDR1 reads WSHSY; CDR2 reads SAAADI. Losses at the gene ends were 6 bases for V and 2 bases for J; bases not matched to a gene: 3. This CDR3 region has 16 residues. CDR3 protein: CASRGLAGVNTGELFF. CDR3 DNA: TGCGCCAGCAGAGGACTAGCGGGAGTCAACACCGGGGAGCTGTTTTTT.

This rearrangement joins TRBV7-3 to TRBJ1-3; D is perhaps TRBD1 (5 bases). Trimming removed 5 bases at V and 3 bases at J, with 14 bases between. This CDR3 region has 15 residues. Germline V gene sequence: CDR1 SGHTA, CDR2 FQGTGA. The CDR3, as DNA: TGTGCCAGCAGCCTGGGGCCAGGGCATGGAAACACCATATATTTT. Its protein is CASSLGPGHGNTIYF.

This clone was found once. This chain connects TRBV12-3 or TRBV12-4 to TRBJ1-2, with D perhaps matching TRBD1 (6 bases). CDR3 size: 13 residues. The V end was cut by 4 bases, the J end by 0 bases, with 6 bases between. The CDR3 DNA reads TGTGCCAGCAGTTGGACAGCTAACTATGGCTACACCTTC. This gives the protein CASSWTANYGYTF.

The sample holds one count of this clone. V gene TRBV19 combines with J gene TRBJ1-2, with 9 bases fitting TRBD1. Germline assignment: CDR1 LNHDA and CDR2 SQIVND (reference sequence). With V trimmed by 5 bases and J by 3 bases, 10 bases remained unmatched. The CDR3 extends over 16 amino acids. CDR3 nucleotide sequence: TGTGCCAGTAGTCCTGACCGGACAGGGGATTACTATGGCTACACCTTC. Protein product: CASSPDRTGDYYGYTF.

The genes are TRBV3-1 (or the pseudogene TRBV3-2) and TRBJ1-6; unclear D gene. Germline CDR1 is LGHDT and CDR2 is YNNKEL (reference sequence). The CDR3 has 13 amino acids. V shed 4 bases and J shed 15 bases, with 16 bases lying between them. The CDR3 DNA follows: TGTGCCAGCAGCCCGCCAGGCCCATCCCGCCTCCACTTT. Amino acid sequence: CASSPPGPSRLHF.

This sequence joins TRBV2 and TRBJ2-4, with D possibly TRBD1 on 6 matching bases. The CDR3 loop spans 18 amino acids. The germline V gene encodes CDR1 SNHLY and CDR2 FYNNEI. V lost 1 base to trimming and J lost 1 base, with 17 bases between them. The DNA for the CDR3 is TGTGCCAGCAGTGAAGAACAGGGAAGGGCTCTGGCCAAAAACATTCAGTACTTC. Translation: CASSEEQGRALAKNIQYF.

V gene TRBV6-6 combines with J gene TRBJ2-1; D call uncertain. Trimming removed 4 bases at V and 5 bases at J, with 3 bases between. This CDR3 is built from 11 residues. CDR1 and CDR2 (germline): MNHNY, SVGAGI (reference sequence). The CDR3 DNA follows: TGTGCCAGCAGTTTCAACAATGAGCAGTTCTTC. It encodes CASSFNNEQFF.

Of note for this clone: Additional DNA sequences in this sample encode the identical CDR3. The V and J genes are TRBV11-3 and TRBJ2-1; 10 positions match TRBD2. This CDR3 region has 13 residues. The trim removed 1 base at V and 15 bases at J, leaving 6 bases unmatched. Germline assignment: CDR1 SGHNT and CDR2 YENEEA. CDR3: CASSLGTSGMMFF. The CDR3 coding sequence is TGTGCCAGCAGCTTAGGGACTAGCGGAATGATGTTCTTC.

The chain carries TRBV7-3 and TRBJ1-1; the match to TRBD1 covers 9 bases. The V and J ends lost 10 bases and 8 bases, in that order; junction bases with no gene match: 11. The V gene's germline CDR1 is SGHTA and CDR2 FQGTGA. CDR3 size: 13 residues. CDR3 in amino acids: CATRQGGEGEAFF. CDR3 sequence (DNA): TGTGCCACCCGACAGGGGGGAGAGGGGGAAGCTTTCTTT.

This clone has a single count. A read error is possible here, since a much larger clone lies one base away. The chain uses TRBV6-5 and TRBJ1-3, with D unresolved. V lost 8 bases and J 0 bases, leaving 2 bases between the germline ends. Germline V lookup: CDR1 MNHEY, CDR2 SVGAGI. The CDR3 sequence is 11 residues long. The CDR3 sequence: CASLSGNTIYF. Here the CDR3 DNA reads TGTGCCAGCCTCTCTGGAAACACCATATATTTT.

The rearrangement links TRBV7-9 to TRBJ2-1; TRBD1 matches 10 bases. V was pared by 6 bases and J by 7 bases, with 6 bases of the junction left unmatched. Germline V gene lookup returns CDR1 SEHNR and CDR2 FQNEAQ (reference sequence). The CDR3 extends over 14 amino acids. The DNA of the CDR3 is TGTGCCAGCAGGCCGGGACAGGGGCGGAATGAGCAGTTCTTC. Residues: CASRPGQGRNEQFF.

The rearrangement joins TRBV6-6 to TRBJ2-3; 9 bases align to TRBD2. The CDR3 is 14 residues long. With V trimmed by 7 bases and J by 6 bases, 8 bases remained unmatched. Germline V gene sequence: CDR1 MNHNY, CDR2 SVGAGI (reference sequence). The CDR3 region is CASKLSGRSDTQYF. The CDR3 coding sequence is TGTGCCAGCAAGCTTAGCGGGAGATCGGATACGCAGTATTTT.

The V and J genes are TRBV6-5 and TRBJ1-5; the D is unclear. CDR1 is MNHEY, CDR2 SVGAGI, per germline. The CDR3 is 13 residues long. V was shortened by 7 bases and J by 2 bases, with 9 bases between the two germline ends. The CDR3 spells CASMNLGNQPQHF. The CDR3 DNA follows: TGTGCCAGCATGAACTTGGGCAATCAGCCCCAGCATTTT.

Here the CDR3 DNA reads TGTGCCAGCTCACCATGGCCTAGCTCTGGGGCCAACGTCCTGACTTTC. Amino acids: CASSPWPSSGANVLTF. The chain joins TRBV18 to TRBJ2-6; D is uncertain. Germline-derived CDR1 and CDR2 are KGHSH and LQKENI. Between the trimmed V and J ends, which lost 2 bases and 0 bases, there was a span of 8 bases. CDR3 size: 16 residues. Looking up the rest from reference TRBV18 and TRBJ2-6 gives the full variable domain: NAGVMQNPRHLVRRRGQEARLRCSPMKGHSHVYWYRQLPEEGLKFMVYLQKENIIDESGMPKERFSAEFPKEGPSILRIQQVVRGDSAAYFCASSPWPSSGANVLTFGAGSRLTVL.